Detailed here is one T cell receptor beta chain. No antigen is known for it. The sample comes from a study of OX40 agonist ivuxolimab in advanced cancers. Study overall: Those treated in dose escalation had hepatocellular carcinoma, melanoma, renal cell cancer or head and neck cancer. Overall study findings and caveats: Dosing at 0.1 to 3.0 mg/kg was accompanied by clonal expansion of CD4+ and CD8+ blood T cells by week 6.

Profiled with immunoSEQ multiplex PCR; TCRdb holds only in-frame clones, not every one. Here the sample spans tens of thousands of clones, 80% to 85% being singletons. Germline V gene data show CDR1 as SGHNT and CDR2 as YYREEE (reference sequence). Trimming pared 4 bases from V and 3 bases from J, leaving 11 bases between. The CDR3 is made up of 13 amino acids. It was autoimmune disease history or systemic immunosuppression that excluded patients. The sequence came from an adult with an advanced solid tumor such as melanoma, head and neck, liver or kidney cancer. The sequencing used CD4+ or CD8+ T cells sorted from blood, collected in a trial of the OX40 agonist ivuxolimab. The chain recombines TRBV5-4 with TRBJ2-7; D gene unclear. As DNA, the CDR3 is TGTGCCAGCAGCCCCCTTGGAAACTACGAGCAGTACGTC. Translating it yields CASSPLGNYEQYV.